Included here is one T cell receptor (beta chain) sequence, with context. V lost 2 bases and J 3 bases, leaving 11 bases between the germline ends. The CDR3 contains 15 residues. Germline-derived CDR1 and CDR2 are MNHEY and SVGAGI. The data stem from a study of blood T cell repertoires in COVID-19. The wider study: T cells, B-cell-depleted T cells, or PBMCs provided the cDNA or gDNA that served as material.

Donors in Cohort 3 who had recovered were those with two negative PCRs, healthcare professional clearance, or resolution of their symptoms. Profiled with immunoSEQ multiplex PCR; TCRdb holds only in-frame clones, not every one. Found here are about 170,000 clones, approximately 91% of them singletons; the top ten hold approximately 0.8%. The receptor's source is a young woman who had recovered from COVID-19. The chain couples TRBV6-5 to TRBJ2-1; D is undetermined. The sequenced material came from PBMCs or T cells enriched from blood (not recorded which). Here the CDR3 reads CASSYGQNRYNEQFF. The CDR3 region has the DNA TGTGCCAGCAGTTACGGGCAGAACCGCTACAATGAGCAGTTCTTC.